Here is one T cell receptor beta chain with its context. The data stem from a study of T cell changes during pregnancy in multiple sclerosis. CDR1 is SEHNR and CDR2 is FQNEAQ in the germline V gene (reference sequence). This CDR3 region has 17 residues. The data were produced by immunoSEQ multiplex PCR, yet TCRdb's version contains in-frame clones alone and is incomplete. Of tens of thousands of clones in the sample, roughly nine tenths were seen once. The sequence was collected from a female donor in good health, enrolled as a control in a pregnancy study. This material consisted of peripheral blood, taken in the third trimester of pregnancy. The chain joins TRBV7-9 to TRBJ2-7, with TRBD2 matching 15 bases. The J call may be faulty, since TRBJ2-5 better matches the DNA end. The DNA for the CDR3 is TGTGCCAGCAGCCCAGCCGGGACTAGCGGGGGGCGTATGACCCAGTACTTC. Its protein is CASSPAGTSGGRMTQYF.